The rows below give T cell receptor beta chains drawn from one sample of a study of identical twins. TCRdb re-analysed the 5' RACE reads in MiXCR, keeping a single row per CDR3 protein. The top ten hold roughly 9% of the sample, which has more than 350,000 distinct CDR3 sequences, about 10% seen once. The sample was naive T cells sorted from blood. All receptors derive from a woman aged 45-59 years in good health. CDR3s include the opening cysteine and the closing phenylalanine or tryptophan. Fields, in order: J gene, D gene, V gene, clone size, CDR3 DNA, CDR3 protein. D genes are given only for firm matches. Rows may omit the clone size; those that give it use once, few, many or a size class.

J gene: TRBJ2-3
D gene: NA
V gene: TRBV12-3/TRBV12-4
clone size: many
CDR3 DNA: TGTGCCAGCAGTTTAGTTGGCGGGCCTAGCACAGATACGCAGTATTTT
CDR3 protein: CASSLVGGPSTDTQYF

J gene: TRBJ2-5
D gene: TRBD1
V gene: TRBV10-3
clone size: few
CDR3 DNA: TGTGCCATCAGTGAGCCGGACAGGGTAGGCGGGGAGACCCAGTACTTC
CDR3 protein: CAISEPDRVGGETQYF

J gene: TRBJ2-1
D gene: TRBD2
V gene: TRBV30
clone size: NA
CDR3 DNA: TGTGCCTGGAGTGTACAACTAGCGGGAGCCAATGAGCAGTTCTTC
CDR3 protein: CAWSVQLAGANEQFF

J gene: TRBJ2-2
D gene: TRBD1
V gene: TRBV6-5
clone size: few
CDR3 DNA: TGTGCCAGCAGTTCACTACAGGGGGCGGACACCGGGGAGCTGTTTTTT
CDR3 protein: CASSSLQGADTGELFF

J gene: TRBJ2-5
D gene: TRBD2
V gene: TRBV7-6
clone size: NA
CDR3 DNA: TGTGCCAGCAGCTTAGGACGTAGCGGGAGGGCCGAACGTCAAGAGACCCAGTACTTC
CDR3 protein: CASSLGRSGRAERQETQYF

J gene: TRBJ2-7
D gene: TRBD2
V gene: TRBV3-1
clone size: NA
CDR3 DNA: TGTGCCAGCAGCCAAGAAACTAGCGGGAGATTGGGCTACGAGCAGTACTTC
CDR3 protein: CASSQETSGRLGYEQYF

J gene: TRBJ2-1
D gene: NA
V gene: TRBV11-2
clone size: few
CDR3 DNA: TGTGCCAGCAGCTCCCGGGACTTCTCCTACAATGAGCAGTTCTTC
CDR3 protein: CASSSRDFSYNEQFF

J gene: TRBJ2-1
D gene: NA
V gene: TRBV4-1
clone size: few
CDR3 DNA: TGCGCCAGCAGCCAAGATCCGGCGATACGGGATGAGCAGTTCTTC
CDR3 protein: CASSQDPAIRDEQFF

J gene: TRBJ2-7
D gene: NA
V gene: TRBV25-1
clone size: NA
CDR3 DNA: TGTGCCAGCAGTGTGGCACTCGAGCAGTACTTC
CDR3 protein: CASSVALEQYF

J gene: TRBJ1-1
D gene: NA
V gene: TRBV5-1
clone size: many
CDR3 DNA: TGCGCCAGCAGGCGGCTTCCGGGACAGAACACTGAAGCTTTCTTT
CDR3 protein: CASRRLPGQNTEAFF

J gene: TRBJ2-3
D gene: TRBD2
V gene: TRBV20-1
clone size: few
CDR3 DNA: TGCAGTGCCAAGCCGGGACTAGCACGAGATACGCAGTATTTT
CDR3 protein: CSAKPGLARDTQYF

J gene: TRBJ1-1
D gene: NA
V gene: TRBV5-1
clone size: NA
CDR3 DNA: TGCGCCAGCAGCTGGAGCCCCGGACGAGCGAACACTGAAGCTTTCTTT
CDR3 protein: CASSWSPGRANTEAFF

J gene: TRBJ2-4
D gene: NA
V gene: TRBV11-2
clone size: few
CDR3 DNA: TGTGCCAGCAGCCCCAGGTCCTGGGGGCAAAACATTCAGTACTTC
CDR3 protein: CASSPRSWGQNIQYF

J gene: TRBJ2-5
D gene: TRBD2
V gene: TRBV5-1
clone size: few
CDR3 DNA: TGCGCCAGCAGGGAAGCGGGGACTAAGGGGACCCAGTACTTC
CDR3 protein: CASREAGTKGTQYF

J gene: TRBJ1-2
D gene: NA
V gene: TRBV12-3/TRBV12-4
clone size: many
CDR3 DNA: TGTGCCAGCAGTAACCGAGAGACATCCTATGGCTACACCTTC
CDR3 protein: CASSNRETSYGYTF

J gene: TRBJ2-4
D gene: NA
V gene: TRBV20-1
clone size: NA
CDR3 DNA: TGCAGTGCTAGAGATCCAGGGAAGGGGGAGCGCATTCAGTACTTC
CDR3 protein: CSARDPGKGERIQYF

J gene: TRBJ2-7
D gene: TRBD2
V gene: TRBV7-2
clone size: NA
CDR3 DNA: TGTGCCAGCAGCCCCACGGGACTAGCGGAAACCTACGAGCAGTACTTC
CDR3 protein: CASSPTGLAETYEQYF

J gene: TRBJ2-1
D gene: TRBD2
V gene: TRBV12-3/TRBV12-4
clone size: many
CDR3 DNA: TGTGCCAGCAGTTCCAGACTAGCGGAGTACAATGAGCAGTTCTTC
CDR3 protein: CASSSRLAEYNEQFF

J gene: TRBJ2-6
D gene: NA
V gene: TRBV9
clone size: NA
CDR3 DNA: TGTGCCAGCAGTCTACTTTTGGCAGGTTTAGGTTCTGGGGCCAACGTCCTGACTTTC
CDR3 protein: CASSLLLAGLGSGANVLTF

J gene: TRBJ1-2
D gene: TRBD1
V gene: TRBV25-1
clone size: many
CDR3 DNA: TGTGCCAGCAGTGAGCGGACAGGGAAGGGCTACACCTTC
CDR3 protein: CASSERTGKGYTF

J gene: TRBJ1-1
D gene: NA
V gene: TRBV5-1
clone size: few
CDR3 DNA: TGCGCCAGCAGCTTGGTAGCACAGGGTGTAACTGAAGCTTTCTTT
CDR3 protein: CASSLVAQGVTEAFF

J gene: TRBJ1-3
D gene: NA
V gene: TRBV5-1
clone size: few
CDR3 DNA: TGCGCCAGCAGCGAGGGACTTGCCAGCTCTGGAAACACCATATATTTT
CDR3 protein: CASSEGLASSGNTIYF

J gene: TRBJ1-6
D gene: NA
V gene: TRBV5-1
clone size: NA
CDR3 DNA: TGCGCCAGCAGCTTGGCAGGGAGGTCACCCCTCCACTTT
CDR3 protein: CASSLAGRSPLHF

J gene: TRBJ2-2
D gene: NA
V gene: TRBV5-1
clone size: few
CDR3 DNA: TGCGCCAGCAGCGGAGGACGGGAGACTACTTTCACCGGGGAGCTGTTTTTT
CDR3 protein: CASSGGRETTFTGELFF

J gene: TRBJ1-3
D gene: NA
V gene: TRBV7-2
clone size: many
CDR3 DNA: TGTGCCAGCAGCTTAGGAGGGGGAAACTCTGGAAACACCATATATTTT
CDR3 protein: CASSLGGGNSGNTIYF

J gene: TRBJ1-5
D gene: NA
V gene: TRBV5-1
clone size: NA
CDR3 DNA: TGCGCCAGCAGCTTGTTGGGGGTGGGGGAGCCCCAGCATTTT
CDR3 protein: CASSLLGVGEPQHF

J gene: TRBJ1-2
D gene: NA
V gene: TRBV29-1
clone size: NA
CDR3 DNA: TGCAGCGTCCAGGACAGCCGAGTGAATGGCTACACCTTC
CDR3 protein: CSVQDSRVNGYTF

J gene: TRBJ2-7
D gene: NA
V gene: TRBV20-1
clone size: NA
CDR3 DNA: TGCAGTGCAAGGCGGAGAGCCTACGAGCAGTACTTC
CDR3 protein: CSARRRAYEQYF

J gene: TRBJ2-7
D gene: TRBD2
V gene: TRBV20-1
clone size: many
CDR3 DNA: TGCAGTGCTTTACTAGCGGGGCCTTCCTACGAGCAGTACTTC
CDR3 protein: CSALLAGPSYEQYF

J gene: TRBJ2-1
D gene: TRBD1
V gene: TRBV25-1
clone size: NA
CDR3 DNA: TGTGCCAGCAGTGCCAGGGGGCAGCGCTACAATGAGCAGTTCTTC
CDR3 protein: CASSARGQRYNEQFF

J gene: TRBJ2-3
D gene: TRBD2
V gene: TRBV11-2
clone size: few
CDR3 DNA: TGTGCCAGCAGCTTAGGACGCGGACTAGAAGATACGCAGTATTTT
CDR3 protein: CASSLGRGLEDTQYF

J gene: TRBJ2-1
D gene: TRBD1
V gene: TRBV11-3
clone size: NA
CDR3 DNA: TGTGCCAGCAGCGTACAGGGGACCTACAATGAGCAGTTCTTC
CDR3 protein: CASSVQGTYNEQFF

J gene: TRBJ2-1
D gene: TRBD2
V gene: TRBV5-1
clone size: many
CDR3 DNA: TGCGCCAGCAGCTTGAAACTAGCGGGAGTTGAGCAGTTCTTC
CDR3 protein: CASSLKLAGVEQFF

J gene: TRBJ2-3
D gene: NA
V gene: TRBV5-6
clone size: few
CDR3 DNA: TGTGCCAGCGGTGCTGAGATAAGCACAGATACGCAGTATTTT
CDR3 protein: CASGAEISTDTQYF

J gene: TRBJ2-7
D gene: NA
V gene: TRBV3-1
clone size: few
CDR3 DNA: TGTGCCAGCAGCCAAGAGGGCGAGCAGTACTTC
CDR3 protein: CASSQEGEQYF

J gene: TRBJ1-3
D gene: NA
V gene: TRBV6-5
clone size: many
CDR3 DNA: TGTGCCAGCAGCGACAGGCTCCCGAGAGGAAACACCATATATTTT
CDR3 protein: CASSDRLPRGNTIYF

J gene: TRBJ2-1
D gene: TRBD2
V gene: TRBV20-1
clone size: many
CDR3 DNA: TGCAGTGCTAGAGATTTTTCGGGGGGATCGGGCTCCTACAATGAGCAGTTCTTC
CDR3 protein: CSARDFSGGSGSYNEQFF

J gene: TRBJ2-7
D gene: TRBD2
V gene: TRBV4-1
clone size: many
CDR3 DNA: TGCGCCAGCAGCCAGGTCGCCCTAGCGGGAGGCTCCGAGCAGTACTTC
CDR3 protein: CASSQVALAGGSEQYF

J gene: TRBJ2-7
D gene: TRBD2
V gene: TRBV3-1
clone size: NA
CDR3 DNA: TGTGCCAGCAGCCAGGGAGCGGGAGGGCCCTACGAGCAGTACTTC
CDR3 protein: CASSQGAGGPYEQYF

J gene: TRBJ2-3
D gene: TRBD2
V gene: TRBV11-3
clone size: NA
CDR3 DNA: TGTGCCAGCAGCTTCCGGACTAGCGGGACTAGCACAGATACGCAGTATTTT
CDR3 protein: CASSFRTSGTSTDTQYF

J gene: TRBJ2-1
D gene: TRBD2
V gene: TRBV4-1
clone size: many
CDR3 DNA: TGCGCCAGCAGCCAAACTAGCGGGAGGGACAATGAGCAGTTCTTC
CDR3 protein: CASSQTSGRDNEQFF

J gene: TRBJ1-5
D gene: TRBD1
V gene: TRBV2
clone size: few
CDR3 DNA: TGTGCCAGCAGTAAAATCAGGGGGAGCAATCAGCCCCAGCATTTT
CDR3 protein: CASSKIRGSNQPQHF

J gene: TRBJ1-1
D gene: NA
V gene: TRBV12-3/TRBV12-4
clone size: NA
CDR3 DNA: TGTGCCAGCAGCCCGACAGAGCAGACTGAAGCTTTCTTT
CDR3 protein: CASSPTEQTEAFF

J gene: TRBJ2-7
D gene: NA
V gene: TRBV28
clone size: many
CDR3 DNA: TGTGCCAGCCAAACAAGGGCCCACGAGCAGTACTTC
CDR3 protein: CASQTRAHEQYF

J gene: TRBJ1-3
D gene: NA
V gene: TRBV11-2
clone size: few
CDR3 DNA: TGTGCCAGCAGCCCCACACGGGGACGGAGAAACACCATATATTTT
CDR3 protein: CASSPTRGRRNTIYF

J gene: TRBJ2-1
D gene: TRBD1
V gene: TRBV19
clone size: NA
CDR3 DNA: TGTGCCAGTTACGGACAGGGGGCCGATAATGAGCAGTTCTTC
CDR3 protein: CASYGQGADNEQFF

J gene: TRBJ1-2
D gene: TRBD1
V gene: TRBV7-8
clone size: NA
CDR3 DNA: TGTGCCAGCAGCTTAGGCTTAAGACAGGGGGGCCGGGGTGGCTACACCTTC
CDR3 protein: CASSLGLRQGGRGGYTF

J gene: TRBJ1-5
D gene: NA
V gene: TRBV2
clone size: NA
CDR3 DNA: TGTGCCAGCAGTGAACAATCAGGGGATCAGCCCCAGCATTTT
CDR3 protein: CASSEQSGDQPQHF

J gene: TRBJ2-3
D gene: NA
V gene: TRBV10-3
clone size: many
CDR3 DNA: TGTGCCATCACCCCCGGTGTGGGGATAACAGATACGCAGTATTTT
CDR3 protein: CAITPGVGITDTQYF

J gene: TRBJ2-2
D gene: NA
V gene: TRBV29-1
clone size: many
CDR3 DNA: TGCAGCGTTTCGCTCAACACCGGGGAGCTGTTTTTT
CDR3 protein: CSVSLNTGELFF

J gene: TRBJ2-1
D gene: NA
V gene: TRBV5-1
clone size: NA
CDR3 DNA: TGCGCCAGCAGCTCCTTCCCGTCCTCCTACAATGAGCAGTTCTTC
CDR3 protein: CASSSFPSSYNEQFF

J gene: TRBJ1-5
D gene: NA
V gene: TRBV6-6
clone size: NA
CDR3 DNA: TGTGCCAGCAGCATGTTTGGGGGGTATAGCAATCAGCCCCAGCATTTT
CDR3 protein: CASSMFGGYSNQPQHF